Listed here are 9 T cell receptor beta chains from one sample, sequenced in a study of CD8 T cells in Susac syndrome (dated by TCRdb to 2018 to 2020). Libraries were constructed by the immunoSEQ multiplex PCR assay. RNA was extracted using the RNeasy kit, and roughly 0.5 to 1 ug of the RNA was reverse transcribed with random hexamers. TCRdb ran its own pipeline on the public reads, namely fastp trimming at Q25 and MiXCR clone calling, and kept in-frame beta chains. Rows merge per CDR3 protein into single entries with the most common DNA and genes. The table for this sample lists some 180,000 distinct CDR3 sequences; roughly 94% of them were counted only once. 0.085% to 0.12% of the sample is taken by the ten largest. Sequencing was carried out using CD4+ T cells from PBMCs. The receptors were sampled from a human donor in good health.

The chain links TRBV3-1 to TRBJ2-7, with D possibly TRBD2 on 5 matching bases. Trimming shortened V by 6 bases and J by 5 bases, and 11 bases separated the two germline ends. Per the germline V gene, CDR1 is LGHDT and CDR2 is YNNKEL (reference sequence). The CDR3 is 12 residues long. CDR3 region: CASSIGLDEQYF. In DNA form, the CDR3 reads TGTGCCAGCAGTATCGGACTTGACGAGCAGTACTTC.

The rearrangement links TRBV28 to TRBJ2-1; TRBD2 aligns across 7 bases. CDR1 is MDHEN and CDR2 is SYDVKM in the germline V gene. The ends lost 8 bases at V and 3 bases at J; junction bases unmatched: 16. The CDR3 has 17 residues. CDR3 DNA: TGTGCCAGCGTCCCGGGCGGGAGTGAAGAAGTCTACAATGAGCAGTTCTTC. Its translation: CASVPGGSEEVYNEQFF.

The table lists this clonotype with a count of one. The J gene is TRBJ1-5, the V gene TRBV6-1, with TRBD1 matching 7 bases. Germline CDR1 reads MNHNS; CDR2 reads SASEGT. The ends lost 6 bases at V and 3 bases at J; junction bases unmatched: 11. The CDR3 is 16 amino acids. DNA for the CDR3: TGTGCCAGCAGCCCGGTCCAGGGGGGCAACAATCAGCCCCAGCATTTT. It yields the protein CASSPVQGGNNQPQHF.

The gene calls are TRBV6-6 and TRBJ2-1; 12 nucleotides align to TRBD2. The trim removed 6 bases at V and 6 bases at J, leaving 9 bases unmatched. The CDR3 has 16 residues. Per the germline V gene, CDR1 is MNHNY and CDR2 is SVGAGI (reference sequence). CDR3 loop: CASSSTTSGRVNEQFF. The CDR3 DNA follows: TGTGCCAGCAGCTCAACGACTAGCGGGAGAGTCAATGAGCAGTTCTTC.

This chain connects TRBV12-3 or TRBV12-4 to TRBJ2-7; D is perhaps TRBD1 or TRBD2 (5 bases each). The CDR3 is 13 amino acids. Trimming removed 6 bases at V and 3 bases at J, with 12 bases between. The CDR3 region has the DNA TGTGCCAGCAGCCGGGGAGACAGCTACGAGCAGTACTTC. Its protein is CASSRGDSYEQYF.

The chain recombines TRBV29-1 with TRBJ2-2; D is uncertain. Germline V CDR1 and CDR2: SQVTM, ANQGSEA. V was clipped by 4 bases and J by 4 bases, with 10 bases between them. CDR3 length: 13 residues. The CDR3 loop is CSVVPSGTGELFF. CDR3 DNA sequence: TGCAGCGTTGTTCCATCGGGCACCGGGGAGCTGTTTTTT.

The chain combines TRBV14 with TRBJ1-1; D remains ambiguous. The CDR3 runs 15 residues. From germline, CDR1 is SGHDN and CDR2 FVKESK. V gave up 1 base and J gave up 6 bases, with 15 bases separating them. The CDR3 is CASSQVFGRRAEAFF. CDR3 DNA sequence: TGTGCCAGCAGCCAAGTCTTCGGGAGGAGGGCTGAAGCTTTCTTT.

The chain joins TRBV4-3 to TRBJ1-2; D gene ambiguous. The CDR3 contains 15 residues. Per the germline V gene, CDR1 is LGHNA and CDR2 is YSLEER. The V and J ends lost 2 bases and 4 bases respectively, with 14 bases between them. CDR3 protein: CASSQFFGVGYGYTF. In DNA, the CDR3 is TGCGCCAGCAGCCAATTTTTTGGAGTTGGCTATGGCTACACCTTC.

V is TRBV3-1 and J is TRBJ2-1; 10 bases align to TRBD1. The trim removed 0 bases at V and 6 bases at J, leaving 5 bases unmatched. The CDR3 runs 16 residues. Germline CDR1 is LGHDT and CDR2 is YNNKEL (reference sequence). For the CDR3, the DNA is TGTGCCAGCAGCCAAGATGAACGGACAGGGGGCAATGAGCAGTTCTTC. As protein: CASSQDERTGGNEQFF.